The clone carrying this T cell receptor (beta chain) was seen a handful of times. As yet, its antigen is unknown. The sample is drawn from a study of vaccination effects on CD4 cells after COVID-19. Points from the study as a whole: Clones of infection and vaccine origin contracted markedly late after vaccination. Convalescent patients numbered few in the study; early post-infection timepoints were missing entirely. Nearly all vaccine-induced clones in healthy recipients recognized only SARS-CoV-2.

TCRdb's copy holds only in-frame clones and misses some; the assay was immunoSEQ multiplex PCR. The data contain 78,000 or so clones, more than 60% of them singletons. Viral peptide pool expansion of antigen-specific CD4+ T cells preceded sequencing in the ViraFEST assay. Cultured cells yielded isolated CD4+ T cells after about ten days. Nucleocapsid antibodies stayed negative before and after vaccination, showing no earlier SARS-CoV-2 infection. Cultures used roughly 2.2 million PBMC per well, 9.5 to 10 IU/ml IL-2 and 9.5 to 10 ug/ml peptides. CDR1 SEHNR and CDR2 FQNEAQ come from the germline V gene (reference sequence). V gave up 1 base and J gave up 4 bases, with 7 bases separating them. The CDR3 spans 13 residues.

Sequences were derived from CD4+ T cells from PBMCs cultured with SARS-CoV-2 spike peptides, sampled before COVID-19 vaccination. The TCR originated in a human donor who received a COVID-19 vaccine. The gene calls are TRBV7-9 and TRBJ1-2; the D is unclear. The CDR3 coding sequence is TGTGCCAGCAGCTTAGTGGAGATCTATGGCTACACCTTC. Residues: CASSLVEIYGYTF.